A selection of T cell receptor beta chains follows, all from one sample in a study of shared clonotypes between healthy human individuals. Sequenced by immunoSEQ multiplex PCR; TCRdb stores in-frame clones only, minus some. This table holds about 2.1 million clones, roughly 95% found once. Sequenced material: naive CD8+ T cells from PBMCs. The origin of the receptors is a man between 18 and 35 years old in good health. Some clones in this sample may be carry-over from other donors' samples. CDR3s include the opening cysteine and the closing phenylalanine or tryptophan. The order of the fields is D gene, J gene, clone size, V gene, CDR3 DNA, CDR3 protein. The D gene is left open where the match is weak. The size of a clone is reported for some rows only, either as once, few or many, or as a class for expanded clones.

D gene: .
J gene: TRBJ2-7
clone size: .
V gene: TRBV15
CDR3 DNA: TGTGCCACCAGCACCCCCGGAGATCCTTACGAGCAGTACTTC
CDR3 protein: CATSTPGDPYEQYF

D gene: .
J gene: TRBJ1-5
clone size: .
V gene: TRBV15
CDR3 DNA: TGTGCCACCAGCAGAGATAGTGTCTGGCGGAATCAGCCCCAGCATTTT
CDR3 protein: CATSRDSVWRNQPQHF

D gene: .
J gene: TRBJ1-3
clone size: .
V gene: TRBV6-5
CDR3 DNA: TGTGCCAGCAGTTTCTCCCCAACTGGAGACACCATATATTTT
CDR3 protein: CASSFSPTGDTIYF

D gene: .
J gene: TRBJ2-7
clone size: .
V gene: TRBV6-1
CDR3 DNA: TGTGCCAGCAGTGAAGCGCTTTCCGCGGACTCCTACGAGCAGTACTTC
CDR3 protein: CASSEALSADSYEQYF

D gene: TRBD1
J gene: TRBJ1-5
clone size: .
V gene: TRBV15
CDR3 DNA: TGTGCCACCAGCAGAGATTTGGGGACAGCTGATAGCAATCAGCCCCAGCATTTT
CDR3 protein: CATSRDLGTADSNQPQHF

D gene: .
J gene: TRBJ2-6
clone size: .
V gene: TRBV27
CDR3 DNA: TGTGCCAGCAGTCCGACCGACTCTGGGGCCAACGTCCTGACTTTC
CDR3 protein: CASSPTDSGANVLTF

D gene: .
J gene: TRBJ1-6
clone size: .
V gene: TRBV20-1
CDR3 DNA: TGCAGTGCCTTTTCCACAGGCGCCCTCCACTTT
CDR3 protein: CSAFSTGALHF

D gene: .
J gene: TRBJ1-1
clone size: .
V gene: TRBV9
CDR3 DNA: TGTGCCAGCAGCCAGGGTGGCACTGAAGCTTTCTTT
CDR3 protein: CASSQGGTEAFF

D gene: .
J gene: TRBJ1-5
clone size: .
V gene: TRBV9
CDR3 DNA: TGTGCCAGCAGCGTAGATGGGGGGGCCAATCAGCCCCAGCATTTT
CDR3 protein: CASSVDGGANQPQHF

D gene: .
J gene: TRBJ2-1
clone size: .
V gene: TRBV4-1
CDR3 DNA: TGCGCCAGCAGCCAAGACCCGGGGGTCGGTGACAATGAGCAGTTCTTC
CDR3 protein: CASSQDPGVGDNEQFF

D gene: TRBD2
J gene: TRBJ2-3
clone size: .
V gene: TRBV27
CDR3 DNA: TGTGCCAGCAGTAGGGCGGGAGTGGAAGATACGCAGTATTTT
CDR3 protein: CASSRAGVEDTQYF

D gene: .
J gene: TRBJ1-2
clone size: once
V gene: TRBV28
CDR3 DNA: TGTGCCAGCAGTTTATGGCCCCCGAACAGGGCATCGAGGGCCTTC
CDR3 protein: CASSLWPPNRASRAF

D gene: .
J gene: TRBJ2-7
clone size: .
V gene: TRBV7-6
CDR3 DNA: TGTGCCAGCAGTACCGGGATCGGGTACGAGCAGTACTTC
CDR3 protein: CASSTGIGYEQYF

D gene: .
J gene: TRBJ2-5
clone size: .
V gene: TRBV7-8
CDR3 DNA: TGTGCCAGCAGTTACGACGGGGGTCAAGAGACCCAGTACTTC
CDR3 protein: CASSYDGGQETQYF

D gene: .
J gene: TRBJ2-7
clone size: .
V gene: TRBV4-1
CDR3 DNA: TGCGCCAGCAGCCAAGTTCCAGGGCTTGGGGAGCAGTACTTC
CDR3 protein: CASSQVPGLGEQYF

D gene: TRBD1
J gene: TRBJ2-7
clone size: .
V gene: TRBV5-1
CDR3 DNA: TGCGCCAGCAGCTTCCGGACAGGGGAGAACGAGCAGTACTTC
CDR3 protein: CASSFRTGENEQYF

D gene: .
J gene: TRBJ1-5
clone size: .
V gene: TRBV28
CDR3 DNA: TGTGCCAGCAGCCCCCGCCGCGGTGATCAGCCCCAGCATTTT
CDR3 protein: CASSPRRGDQPQHF

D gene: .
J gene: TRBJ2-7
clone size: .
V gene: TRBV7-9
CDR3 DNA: TGTGCCAGCAGCTTATGGCCTATCTACGAGCAGTACTTC
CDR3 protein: CASSLWPIYEQYF

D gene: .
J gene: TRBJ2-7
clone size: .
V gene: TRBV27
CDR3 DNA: TGTGCCAGCACTTTCGGGAACGGGACCTACGAGCAGTACTTC
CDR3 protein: CASTFGNGTYEQYF

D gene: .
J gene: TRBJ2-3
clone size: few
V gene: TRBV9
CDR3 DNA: TGTGCCAGCAGCGTATACGGGGGCACAGATACGCAGTATTTT
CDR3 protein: CASSVYGGTDTQYF

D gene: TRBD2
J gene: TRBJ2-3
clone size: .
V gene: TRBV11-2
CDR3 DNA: TGTGCCAGCAGCTTACGCGGGAGGGACACAGATACGCAGTATTTT
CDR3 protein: CASSLRGRDTDTQYF

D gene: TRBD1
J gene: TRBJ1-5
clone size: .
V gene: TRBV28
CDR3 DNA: TGTGCCAGCAGTTGGGACAGGGAATATCATCAGCCCCAGCATTTT
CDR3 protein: CASSWDREYHQPQHF

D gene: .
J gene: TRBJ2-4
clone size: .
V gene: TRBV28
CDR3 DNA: TGTGCCAGCATCGATGGACGAGGAACGCTTCTAGCCAAAAACATTCAGTACTTC
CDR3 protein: CASIDGRGTLLAKNIQYF

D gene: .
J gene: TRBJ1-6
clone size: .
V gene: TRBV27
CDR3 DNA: TGTGCCAGCAGTTTCCAACCAGGGATAAATTCACCCCTCCACTTT
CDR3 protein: CASSFQPGINSPLHF

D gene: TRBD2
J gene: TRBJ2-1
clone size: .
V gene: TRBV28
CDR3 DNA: TGTGCCAGCAGGTTAATTACGGGGGGGACTAGCGGGAAAGTGGACAATGAGCAGTTCTTC
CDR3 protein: CASRLITGGTSGKVDNEQFF

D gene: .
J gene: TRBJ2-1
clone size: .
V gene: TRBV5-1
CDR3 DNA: TGCGCCAGGAGGGGTGGTGAGCAGTTCTTC
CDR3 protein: CARRGGEQFF

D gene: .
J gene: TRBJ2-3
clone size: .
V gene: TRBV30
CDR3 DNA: TGTGCCTGGATTGGTAGGCCCTACACAGATACGCAGTATTTT
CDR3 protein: CAWIGRPYTDTQYF

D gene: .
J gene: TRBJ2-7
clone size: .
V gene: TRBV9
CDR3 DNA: TGTGCCAGCACTAAAGGAGGGGGAGGATACGAGCAGTACTTC
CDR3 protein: CASTKGGGGYEQYF

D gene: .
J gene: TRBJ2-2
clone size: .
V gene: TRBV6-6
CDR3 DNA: TGTGCCAGCAGTTACTCGAGGGATCCCGGGGAGCTGTTTTTT
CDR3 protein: CASSYSRDPGELFF

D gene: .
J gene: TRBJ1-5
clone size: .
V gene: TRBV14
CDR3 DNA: TGTGCCAGCAGCCAAGCTTGGGGGCAGCCCCAGCATTTT
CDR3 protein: CASSQAWGQPQHF

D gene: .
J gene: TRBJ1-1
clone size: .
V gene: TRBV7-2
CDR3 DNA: TGTGCCAGCAGCTTCCCAGGGGCGCGAACTGAAGCTTTCTTT
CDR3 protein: CASSFPGARTEAFF

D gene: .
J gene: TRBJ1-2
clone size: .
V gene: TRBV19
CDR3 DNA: TGTGCCAGTAGTCTCCCGCCCGGATCGGCCTCTGGCTACACCTTC
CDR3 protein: CASSLPPGSASGYTF

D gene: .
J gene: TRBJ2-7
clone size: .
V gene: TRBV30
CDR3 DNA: TGTGCCTGGAGTGAACAGGCCGAGGGCACAAACATCGAGCAGTACTTC
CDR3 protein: CAWSEQAEGTNIEQYF

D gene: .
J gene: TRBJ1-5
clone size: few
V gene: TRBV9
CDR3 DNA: TGTGCCAGCAGCGTAGTCCCCTCGAGGGAGGCTCAGCCCCAGCATTTT
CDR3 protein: CASSVVPSREAQPQHF